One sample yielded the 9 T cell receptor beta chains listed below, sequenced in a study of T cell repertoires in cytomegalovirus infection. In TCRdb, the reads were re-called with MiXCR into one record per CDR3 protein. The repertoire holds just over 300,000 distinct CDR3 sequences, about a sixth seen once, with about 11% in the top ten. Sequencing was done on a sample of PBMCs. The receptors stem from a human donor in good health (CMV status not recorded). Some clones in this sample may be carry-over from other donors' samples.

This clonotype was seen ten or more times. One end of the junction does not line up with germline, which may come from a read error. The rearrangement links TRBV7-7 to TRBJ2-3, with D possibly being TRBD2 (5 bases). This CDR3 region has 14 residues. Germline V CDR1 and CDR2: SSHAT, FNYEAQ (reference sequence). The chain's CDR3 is CASSSRALGDTQYF. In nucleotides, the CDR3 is TGTGCTAGCAGCTCGAGGGCCCTCGGCGATACGCAGTATTTT.

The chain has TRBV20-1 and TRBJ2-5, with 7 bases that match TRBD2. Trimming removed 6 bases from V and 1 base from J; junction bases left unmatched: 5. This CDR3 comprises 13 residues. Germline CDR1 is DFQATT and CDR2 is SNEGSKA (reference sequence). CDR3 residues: CSANIAGQETQYF. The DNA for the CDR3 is TGCAGTGCCAACATAGCGGGCCAAGAGACCCAGTACTTC.

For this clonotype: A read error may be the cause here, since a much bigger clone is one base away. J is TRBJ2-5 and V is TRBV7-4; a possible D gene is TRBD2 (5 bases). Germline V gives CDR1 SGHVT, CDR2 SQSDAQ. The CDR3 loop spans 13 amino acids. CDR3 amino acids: CASSLVPWEIQYF. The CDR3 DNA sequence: TGTGCCAGCAGCTTAGTCCCCTGGGAGATCCAGTACTTC.

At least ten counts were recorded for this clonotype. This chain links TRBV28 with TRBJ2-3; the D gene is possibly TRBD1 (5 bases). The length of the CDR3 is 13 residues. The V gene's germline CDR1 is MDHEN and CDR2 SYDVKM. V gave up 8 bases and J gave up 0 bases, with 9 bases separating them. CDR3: CASWGLSTDTQYF. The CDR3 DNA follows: TGTGCCAGCTGGGGCTTAAGCACAGATACGCAGTATTTT. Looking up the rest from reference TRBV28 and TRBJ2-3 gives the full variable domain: DVKVTQSSRYLVKRTGEKVFLECVQDMDHENMFWYRQDPGLGLRLIYFSYDVKMKEKGDIPEGYSVSREKKERFSLILESASTNQTSMYLCASWGLSTDTQYFGPGTRLTVL.

CDR3 nucleotides: TGTGCCAGCAAGGGCCAGGGGCTCTACAATGAGCAGTTCTTC. This translates into CASKGQGLYNEQFF. The chain has TRBV2 and TRBJ2-1; D may be TRBD1 (6 bases). The CDR3 runs 14 residues. V was pared by 7 bases and J by 3 bases, with 13 bases between. The germline V gene encodes CDR1 SNHLY and CDR2 FYNNEI.

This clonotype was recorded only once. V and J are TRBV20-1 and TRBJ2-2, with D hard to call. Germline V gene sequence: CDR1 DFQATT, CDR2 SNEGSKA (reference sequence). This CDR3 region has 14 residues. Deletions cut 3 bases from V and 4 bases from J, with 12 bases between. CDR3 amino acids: CSASKSQRTGELFF. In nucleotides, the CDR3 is TGCAGTGCTAGTAAATCCCAGCGCACCGGGGAGCTGTTTTTT.

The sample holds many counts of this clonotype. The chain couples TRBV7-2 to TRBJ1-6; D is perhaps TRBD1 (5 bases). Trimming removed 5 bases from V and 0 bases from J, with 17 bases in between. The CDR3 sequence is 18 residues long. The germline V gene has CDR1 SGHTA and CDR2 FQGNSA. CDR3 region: CASSQTLQESSYNSPLHF. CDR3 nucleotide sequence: TGTGCCAGCAGCCAAACCCTACAGGAGTCCTCCTATAATTCACCCCTCCACTTT.

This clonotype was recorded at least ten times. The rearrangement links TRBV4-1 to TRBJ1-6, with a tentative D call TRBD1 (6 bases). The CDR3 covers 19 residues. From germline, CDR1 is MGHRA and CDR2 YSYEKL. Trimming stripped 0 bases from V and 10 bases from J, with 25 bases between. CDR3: CASSQDPASGGGRVSPLHF. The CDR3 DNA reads TGCGCCAGCAGCCAAGACCCAGCCAGCGGGGGGGGCAGGGTCTCACCCCTCCACTTT.

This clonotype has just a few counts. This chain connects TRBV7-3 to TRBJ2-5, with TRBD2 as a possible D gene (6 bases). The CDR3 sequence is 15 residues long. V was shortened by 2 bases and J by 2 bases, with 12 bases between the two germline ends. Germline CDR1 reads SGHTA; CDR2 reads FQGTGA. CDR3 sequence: CASSLSGLSQETQYF. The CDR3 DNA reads TGTGCCAGCAGCTTATCCGGACTATCTCAAGAGACCCAGTACTTC.